The subject of this entry is one TCR beta chain. The data originate from a study of T cells in Graves' hyperthyroidism and ophthalmopathy. Template material for amplifying TCR beta CDR3 regions consisted of RNA transcripts. The HTBI primer set served for first-round RT-PCR of the TCR CDR3. One entry per CDR3 protein results from TCRdb running MiXCR on the multiplex PCR reads. Of around 800,000 distinct CDR3 sequences listed, 38% were seen once; the top ten hold around 10%. The length of the CDR3 is 13 residues. From germline, CDR1 is SSHAT and CDR2 FNYEAQ (reference sequence). This chain joins TRBV7-7 and TRBJ2-7; TRBD1 agrees at 8 bases. This TCR was sampled from a man younger than 35 with Graves' hyperthyroidism. The sample was blood. For the CDR3, the DNA is TGTGCTAGCTTGTTGACAGGGGCTTACGAGCAGTACTTC. Translated: CASLLTGAYEQYF.